A selection of T cell receptor beta chains follows, all from one sample in a study of human T cells and chemical hapten exposure. TCRdb recomputed calls from the RACE reads with MiXCR, one row per CDR3 protein. The table records some 120,000 distinct CDR3 sequences, around 10% of them present only once. Specimen: whole blood, collected in connection with sensitization to the hapten diphenylcyclopropenone (DPC). All receptors derive from a woman in her fifties or sixties with alopecia areata. Some clones in this sample may be carry-over from other donors' samples. CDR3s leave out the opening cysteine and the closing phenylalanine or tryptophan.

CDR3 length	V gene	J gene	CDR3 protein
12	TRBV4-3	TRBJ1-4	ASSQEGLGEKLF
11	TRBV3-1	TRBJ2-7	ASSQDGPYEQY
11	TRBV20-1	TRBJ2-5	SAVTSGRETQY
11	TRBV29-1	TRBJ1-2	SVDLLGVSGYT
12	TRBV28	TRBJ2-7	ASVPHGTKYEQY
14	TRBV6-1	TRBJ2-6	ASSRAPSSGANVLT
11	TRBV24-1	TRBJ2-3	ATSGGGTDTQY
15	TRBV7-2	TRBJ2-1	ASSLVQQASRYNEQF
9	TRBV9	TRBJ1-1	ASSLGAAAF
13	TRBV6-5	TRBJ2-7	ASSYSVDTSYEQY
17	TRBV28	TRBJ2-5	ASSLIHLAATGQGQTQY
11	TRBV28	TRBJ2-7	ASSGPGRSMRY
10	TRBV13	TRBJ2-1	ASSLRGVEQF
9	TRBV7-8	TRBJ2-5	ASSKRETQY
11	TRBV12-3/TRBV12-4	TRBJ1-1	ASKARVGTEAF
13	TRBV6-1	TRBJ2-7	ASSEYDGGIYEQY
10	TRBV7-9	TRBJ1-2	ASSADFYGYT
12	TRBV28	TRBJ2-7	ASSWTSGRYEQY
11	TRBV18	TRBJ1-2	ASSQGPNYGYT
12	TRBV7-2	TRBJ1-2	ASSLVDTSYGYT
10	TRBV28	TRBJ2-3	ASRHQGDTQY
13	TRBV6-2/TRBV6-3	TRBJ2-6	ASSYGGTGANVLT
13	TRBV7-6	TRBJ2-1	ASSFTGTSGIEQF
15	TRBV7-2	TRBJ1-5	ASSGSSGTGKNQPQH
11	TRBV28	TRBJ2-2	ASSPLGSGVLF
13	TRBV20-1	TRBJ1-6	SAVQGARNNSPLH
12	TRBV2	TRBJ1-3	ASTGVGGGNTIY
12	TRBV5-1	TRBJ2-7	ASSLVGTAYEQY
10	TRBV29-1	TRBJ1-1	SVGSQHTEAF
15	TRBV4-3	TRBJ2-3	ASSQDAGRGMSDTQY
15	TRBV5-6	TRBJ2-1	ASSRGRGLAGANEQF
11	TRBV11-1	TRBJ2-7	ASSLDRAYEQY
14	TRBV7-2	TRBJ2-2	ASSRQGAVRTGELF
15	TRBV7-2	TRBJ2-7	ASSSLVRTAATYEQY
12	TRBV29-1	TRBJ1-2	SVEAREANYGYT
13	TRBV4-3	TRBJ1-1	ASSQDLAENTEAF
13	TRBV7-2	TRBJ2-1	ASRYRVIGENEQF
12	TRBV5-5	TRBJ1-1	ASSLVDRDTEAF
13	TRBV18	TRBJ1-1	ASSPKQGVNTEAF
12	TRBV7-9	TRBJ1-5	ASSFGAGNQPQH
13	TRBV12-3/TRBV12-4	TRBJ2-7	ASSTGDPGSYEQY
13	TRBV20-1	TRBJ1-1	SARALGREGTEAF
12	TRBV5-5	TRBJ2-7	ASSLQASSYEQY
17	TRBV4-1	TRBJ2-3	ASSQRGRSGKERTDTQY
12	TRBV20-1	TRBJ2-2	SASTPLATGELF